The rows below give T cell receptor beta chains drawn from one sample of a study of blood T cell repertoires in COVID-19. TCRdb's copy holds only in-frame clones and misses some; the assay was immunoSEQ multiplex PCR. The sample holds over 35,000 clones, roughly 90% seen once. Material: peripheral blood. These receptors all come from a human donor in a cohort sampled during active COVID-19. Both conserved end residues are part of each CDR3. A D gene is named only where the DNA matches it firmly. Some rows mark clone size as missing; the rest say once, few, many or name a class of expanded clone.

clone_size d_call cdr3_length j_call v_call cdr3_nt cdr3_aa
. . 14 TRBJ2-1 TRBV14 TGTGCCAGCAGCCAAGTCGGGCGGGGTCGAGAGCAGTTCTTC CASSQVGRGREQFF
. TRBD1 16 TRBJ2-3 TRBV6-6 TGTGCCAGCAGGGGCGGACAGGGGCGTTTCACAGATACGCAGTATTTT CASRGGQGRFTDTQYF
. . 15 TRBJ1-1 TRBV7-6 TGTGCCAGCAGCTTAGGGGCAGCGGGGAACACTGAAGCTTTCTTT CASSLGAAGNTEAFF
. . 16 TRBJ2-5 TRBV15 TGTGCCACCAGCAGTCAGAAGAGGTCAGGGGGGGAGACCCAGTACTTC CATSSQKRSGGETQYF
. . 15 TRBJ2-5 TRBV7-3 TGTGCCAGCAGCTTAACGCTGAGTTCGCGGGAGACCCAGTACTTC CASSLTLSSRETQYF
. . 14 TRBJ2-2 TRBV9 TGTGCCAGCCGCCCGGGACAAAACACCGGGGAGCTGTTTTTT CASRPGQNTGELFF
few TRBD1 15 TRBJ1-5 TRBV5-3 TGTGCCAGAAGCTTTTGGGACAGGGGCATTCAGCCCCAGCATTTT CARSFWDRGIQPQHF
. . 11 TRBJ1-1 TRBV4-1 TGCGCCAGCAGAGGAGGGAATGAAGCTTTCTTT CASRGGNEAFF
. . 15 TRBJ2-7 TRBV9 TGTGCCAGCAGCCCGGGGACTCTGAGCTCCTACGAGCAGTACTTC CASSPGTLSSYEQYF
. . 13 TRBJ2-3 TRBV24-1 TGTGCCACCAGTGATGGTAAGCCGGATACGCAGTATTTT CATSDGKPDTQYF
. . 13 TRBJ2-7 TRBV2 TGTGCCAGCAGAGACCTACAGGGCTACGAGCAGTACTTC CASRDLQGYEQYF
. . 14 TRBJ1-1 TRBV19 TGTGCCAGTAGTACGCAGGGTGGAAACACTGAAGCTTTCTTT CASSTQGGNTEAFF
. . 14 TRBJ2-2 TRBV19 TGTGCCAGTAGACGGTACGCGAACACCGGGGAGCTGTTTTTT CASRRYANTGELFF
. TRBD2 15 TRBJ2-1 TRBV2 TGTGCCAGCAGTGAAATGCGGGGGGCCTACAATGAGCAGTTCTTC CASSEMRGAYNEQFF
. . 15 TRBJ1-1 TRBV30 TGTGCCTGGAGTGTACCCCCACGGGGGAGCACTGAAGCTTTCTTT CAWSVPPRGSTEAFF
. . 13 TRBJ2-7 TRBV27 TGTGCCAGCAGCTCCCCGGGAACCGACGAGCAGTACTTC CASSSPGTDEQYF
once TRBD2 19 TRBJ2-7 TRBV4-1 TGCGCCAGCAGCCCAGTGGGACTAGCGGGGGTTATAGCTTCCTACGAGCAGTACTTC CASSPVGLAGVIASYEQYF
. TRBD2 15 TRBJ2-3 TRBV11-3 TGTGCCAGCAGCTATACCGGGGGGTCCACAGATACGCAGTATTTT CASSYTGGSTDTQYF
. . 13 TRBJ1-1 TRBV12-3/TRBV12-4 TGTGCCAGCAGTTTAGCCCCGCAGGGTGAAGCTTTCTTT CASSLAPQGEAFF
. TRBD1 16 TRBJ2-6 TRBV3-1/TRBV3-2 TGTGCCAGCAGCCCCAGGGACAGGTCTGGGGCCAACGTCCTGACTTTC CASSPRDRSGANVLTF
. . 14 TRBJ1-6 TRBV5-1 TGCGCCAGCAGCGGCGGGACCGGTAATTCACCCCTCCACTTT CASSGGTGNSPLHF
. TRBD1 16 TRBJ2-5 TRBV15 TGTGCCACCAGCAGGAATCATAGGACAGGGAAAGAGACCCAGTACTTC CATSRNHRTGKETQYF
. TRBD1 16 TRBJ1-4 TRBV6-5 TGTGCCAGCAGTTACTCGAAGGCCAGGGGGTATGAAAAACTGTTTTTT CASSYSKARGYEKLFF
. . 13 TRBJ1-2 TRBV7-3 TGTGCCAGCAGCTTGGACAGTAACTATGGCTACACCTTC CASSLDSNYGYTF
. . 13 TRBJ2-5 TRBV2 TGTGCCAGCACCCCGCGTCGCCAAGAGACCCAGTACTTC CASTPRRQETQYF